Included here is one T cell receptor beta chain sequence, with context. CDR1 is SGDLS, CDR2 YYNGEE, per germline. V shed 1 base and J 9 bases; nucleotides not matched to a gene: 6. The CDR3 consists of 15 residues. This record comes from a study of blood T cell repertoires in COVID-19. Study-wide context: T cells, B-cell-depleted T cells, or PBMCs provided the cDNA or gDNA that served as material.

Here immunoSEQ multiplex PCR was the method, and the copy in TCRdb shows in-frame clones only, minus some. Seen here are some 150,000 clones, roughly 87% observed once, and the top ten hold about 1.6%. The chain employs TRBV9 and TRBJ2-1, with 11 bases lining up with TRBD2. Sequencing was done on a sample of peripheral blood. The clonotype was recovered from a human donor in a cohort sampled during active COVID-19. DNA for the CDR3: TGTGCCAGCAGCGTATTAGCGGGGGGGCTTAGTGAGCAGTTCTTC. Translation gives CASSVLAGGLSEQFF.